Shown below are 18 T cell receptor beta chains from a single sample sequenced in a study of T cells in Graves' hyperthyroidism and ophthalmopathy (dated 2019 in TCRdb). The library was produced with multiplex PCR. Sequencer: Illumina HiSeq 2000. The TCR beta CDR3 regions were amplified from RNA transcripts. The first round of RT-PCR for the TCR CDR3 was performed with the HTBI primer set and the Qiagen OneStep RT-PCR kit. The public reads were reanalyzed by TCRdb: fastp trimming at Q25, MiXCR alignment, in-frame beta chains only. Each record represents a unique CDR3 protein, reported with the most common genes and DNA among its rows. The sample table holds roughly 170,000 distinct CDR3 sequences, of which over 15% were seen once. The ten largest clones add up to roughly 32% of the sample. Input material: blood. The receptors shown here come from a woman between 50 and 59 years old with Graves' hyperthyroidism.

This clonotype was seen repeatedly, ten times or more. This sequence joins TRBV6-2 or TRBV6-3 and TRBJ1-5; no clear D gene. The CDR3 extends over 14 amino acids. Germline CDR1 and CDR2: MNHEY and SVGEGT. The V gene lost 2 bases and the J gene lost 0 bases, with 5 bases spanning the gap. The CDR3 DNA reads as TGTGCCAGCAGTTACGCAGTTAGCAATCAGCCCCAGCATTTT. It encodes CASSYAVSNQPQHF.

This rearrangement joins TRBV5-1 to TRBJ1-1; TRBD1 matches at 9 bases. Trimming took 3 bases from V and 4 from J; bases not matched to a gene: 7. The CDR3 contains 15 residues. CDR1 and CDR2 (germline): SGHRS, YFSETQ. CDR3 bases: TGCGCCAGCAGCTCTCGACAGGGGGTGTCCACTGAAGCTTTCTTT. Translation: CASSSRQGVSTEAFF.

Many counts were recorded for this clonotype. V is TRBV18 and J is TRBJ2-5; 7 bases line up with TRBD1. Losses at the gene ends were 4 bases for V and 5 bases for J; bases not matched to a gene: 7. Looked up from germline, CDR1 is KGHSH and CDR2 is LQKENI. The CDR3 is 14 amino acids. CDR3 sequence (DNA): TGTGCCAGCTCACTTGTGACAGGGCAGGAGACCCAGTACTTC. Translating gives CASSLVTGQETQYF.

Ten or more counts support this clonotype. V and J are TRBV7-2 and TRBJ2-5; TRBD2 matches 15 bases. The CDR3 runs 16 residues. Germline CDR1 SGHTA, CDR2 FQGNSA. V shed 5 bases, J shed 5 bases, and the junction held 6 bases outside the gene matches. CDR3 amino acids: CASSGVGLAGGETQYF. The DNA of the CDR3 is TGTGCCAGCAGCGGAGTGGGACTAGCGGGGGGTGAGACCCAGTACTTC.

J is TRBJ2-1 and V is TRBV20-1, with D perhaps TRBD1 (6 bases). Germline V lookup: CDR1 DFQATT, CDR2 SNEGSKA (reference sequence). V was trimmed by 5 bases and J by 6 bases, leaving 14 bases between them. This CDR3 region has 13 residues. CDR3 nucleotide sequence: TGCAGTGCTCCAGGGGAACTCCTCAATGAGCAGTTCTTC. Encoded protein: CSAPGELLNEQFF.

The table lists this clonotype with many counts. The V and J genes are TRBV9 and TRBJ1-2; 10 nucleotides align to TRBD1. Germline V gene sequence: CDR1 SGDLS, CDR2 YYNGEE. V lost 1 base, J lost 8 bases, and 2 bases stayed unmatched. CDR3 length equals 13 residues. DNA of the CDR3: TGTGCCAGCAGCGTATCGGGACAGGGGGGCTACACCTTC. It specifies CASSVSGQGGYTF.

This clonotype was observed at least ten times. At one end, the junction sequence differs from germline, possibly due to a read error. This chain links TRBV19 with TRBJ1-1; TRBD1 matches at 7 bases. Germline V CDR1 and CDR2: LNHDA, SQIVND (reference sequence). The length of the CDR3 is 15 residues. The CDR3 bases are TGTGCCAGTAGTCTAGAGGGGGCCCCGGCCACTGAAGCTTTCTTT. Its translation: CASSLEGAPATEAFF.

This clonotype has ten or more counts. J is TRBJ2-7 and V is TRBV7-9; a possible D gene is TRBD1 (6 bases). Looked up from germline, CDR1 is SEHNR and CDR2 is FQNEAQ (reference sequence). V lost 0 bases and J 4 bases, leaving 10 bases between the germline ends. The CDR3 extends over 14 amino acids. CDR3 DNA sequence: TGTGCCAGCAGCTTAGCGGACAGAAGATACGAGCAGTACTTC. Translated: CASSLADRRYEQYF. The complete variable domain, with remaining parts taken from reference TRBV7-9 and TRBJ2-7, reads DTGVSQNPRHKITKRGQNVTFRCDPISEHNRLYWYRQTLGQGPEFLTYFQNEAQLEKSRLLSDRFSAERPKGSFSTLEIQRTEQGDSAMYLCASSLADRRYEQYFGPGTRLTVT.

This clonotype has ten or more counts. The chain couples TRBV12-3 or TRBV12-4 to TRBJ1-1, with D maybe TRBD1 (6 bases). The CDR3 is 14 residues long. Deletions cut 2 bases from V and 4 bases from J, with 11 bases between. CDR3 protein: CASSLKLGGTEAFF. The CDR3, as DNA: TGTGCCAGCAGTTTAAAGCTAGGGGGCACTGAAGCTTTCTTT.

The rearrangement uses TRBV11-2 and TRBJ2-3; 16 nucleotides line up with TRBD2. V shed 6 bases, J shed 0 bases, and the junction held 9 bases outside the gene matches. The CDR3 is 19 amino acids. Germline V gene sequence: CDR1 SGHAT, CDR2 FQNNGV. CDR3 sequence (DNA): TGTGCCAGCAGTTCCCCCGGGACTAGCGGGGGGGGTAGCACAGATACGCAGTATTTT. Residues: CASSSPGTSGGGSTDTQYF. Based on the CDR3 plus reference TRBV11-2 and TRBJ2-3, the full variable domain is EAGVAQSPRYKIIEKRQSVAFWCNPISGHATLYWYQQILGQGPKLLIQFQNNGVVDDSQLPKDRFSAERLKGVDSTLKIQPAKLEDSAVYLCASSSPGTSGGGSTDTQYFGPGTRLTVL.

This clonotype was found many times. The rearrangement links TRBV7-8 to TRBJ1-5, with D perhaps TRBD1 (5 bases). V lost 5 bases and J 4 bases, leaving 21 bases between the germline ends. This CDR3 region has 17 residues. Germline V CDR1 and CDR2: SGHVS, FQNEAQ. The DNA of the CDR3 is TGTGCCAGCAGCGGGGGATTCGCCAGCGCGAATAATCAGCCCCAGCATTTT. Its protein product is CASSGGFASANNQPQHF. Full variable domain (outside the CDR3, taken from reference TRBV7-8 and TRBJ1-5): GAGVSQSPRYKVAKRGQDVALRCDPISGHVSLFWYQQALGQGPEFLTYFQNEAQLDKSGLPSDRFFAERPEGSVSTLKIQRTQQEDSAVYLCASSGGFASANNQPQHFGDGTRLSIL.

This clonotype appeared many times. V and J are TRBV29-1 and TRBJ1-1, with D perhaps matching TRBD1 (6 bases). Germline V gene lookup returns CDR1 SQVTM and CDR2 ANQGSEA. Trimming stripped 4 bases from V and 5 bases from J, with 17 bases between. The CDR3 spans 14 residues. CDR3 DNA sequence: TGCAGCGTTGCGGGGCAGTTAGGGGGGACTGAAGCTTTCTTT. It codes for CSVAGQLGGTEAFF.

This clonotype was observed many times. The chain uses TRBV28 and TRBJ1-5, with 8 bases lining up with TRBD1. This CDR3 comprises 14 residues. V lost 6 bases, J lost 5 bases, and 6 bases stayed unmatched. Germline lookup yields CDR1 MDHEN and CDR2 SYDVKM. Here the CDR3 DNA reads TGTGCCAGCAGGACAGGGGCGCCGTATCAGCCCCAGCATTTT. Translated, it gives CASRTGAPYQPQHF.

In its sample, this clonotype was seen many times. The J gene is TRBJ2-7, the V gene TRBV28; D is possibly TRBD2 (6 bases). The germline V gene has CDR1 MDHEN and CDR2 SYDVKM. Between the trimmed V and J ends, which lost 3 bases and 4 bases, there was a span of 16 bases. The CDR3 is 15 residues long. The CDR3 here is CASSFQTRGLYEQYF. The CDR3, as DNA: TGTGCCAGCAGTTTCCAGACTCGGGGGTTATACGAGCAGTACTTC.

This clonotype was counted ten times or more. This sequence joins TRBV7-8 and TRBJ1-2; 7 bases align to TRBD1. From germline, CDR1 is SGHVS and CDR2 FQNEAQ. The CDR3 length is 14 residues. The J segment lost 8 bases and the V segment lost 1 base, leaving 7 bases of the junction unmatched. In DNA form, the CDR3 reads TGTGCCAGCAGCTTAGGCGGGACAGCGTTGGGCTACACCTTC. It specifies CASSLGGTALGYTF.

The chain uses TRBV28 and TRBJ2-3; 9 nucleotides align to TRBD2. There are 16 residues in the CDR3. CDR1 is MDHEN and CDR2 is SYDVKM in the germline V gene. The J segment lost 0 bases and the V segment lost 5 bases, leaving 6 bases of the junction unmatched. In DNA form, the CDR3 reads TGTGCCAGCAGTCCAGCTAGCGGGGAAAGCACAGATACGCAGTATTTT. Translation: CASSPASGESTDTQYF.

This clonotype was counted ten times or more. V usage is TRBV5-1 and J usage is TRBJ2-2; D call uncertain. Germline lookup yields CDR1 SGHRS and CDR2 YFSETQ. The CDR3 consists of 14 residues. V was trimmed by 3 bases and J by 0 bases, leaving 6 bases between them. CDR3 in DNA: TGCGCCAGCAGCTCGACTGCGAACACCGGGGAGCTGTTTTTT. Protein sequence: CASSSTANTGELFF.

This clonotype was found many times. The J gene is TRBJ2-1, the V gene TRBV6-5, with D possibly called TRBD1 or TRBD2 (5 bases each). Germline-derived CDR1 and CDR2 are MNHEY and SVGAGI. With 0 bases removed from V and 8 bases from J, the gap between germline ends came to 8 bases. The CDR3 is made up of 13 amino acids. CDR3 in DNA: TGTGCCAGCAGTTACTCGGGACGGGATGAGCAGTTCTTC. Residues: CASSYSGRDEQFF.